This T cell receptor beta chain was found in a study of CD8+ T cells in alopecia areata. Treatment of the sample: oral pan-JAK inhibitor, 5-10 mg twice daily. Following extraction, RNA underwent reverse transcription to cDNA, which served as the sequencing template. Profiled with immunoSEQ multiplex PCR; TCRdb holds only in-frame clones, not every one. Among 250,000 to 300,000 clones listed, more than 45% were seen once. The length of the CDR3 is 17 residues. V was pared by 5 bases and J by 3 bases, with 14 bases of the junction left unmatched. The germline V gene encodes CDR1 SGHTA and CDR2 FQGNSA. The chain carries TRBV7-2 and TRBJ2-5, with 8 bases identical to TRBD2. This specimen was CD4+ T cells sorted from blood, taken at week 24, from a patient treated with tofacitinib. This TCR was sampled from a human donor with alopecia areata. CDR3 loop: CASSRWVQRGLEETQYF. The CDR3 DNA is TGTGCCAGCAGCCGCTGGGTCCAGCGGGGGTTGGAAGAGACCCAGTACTTC.